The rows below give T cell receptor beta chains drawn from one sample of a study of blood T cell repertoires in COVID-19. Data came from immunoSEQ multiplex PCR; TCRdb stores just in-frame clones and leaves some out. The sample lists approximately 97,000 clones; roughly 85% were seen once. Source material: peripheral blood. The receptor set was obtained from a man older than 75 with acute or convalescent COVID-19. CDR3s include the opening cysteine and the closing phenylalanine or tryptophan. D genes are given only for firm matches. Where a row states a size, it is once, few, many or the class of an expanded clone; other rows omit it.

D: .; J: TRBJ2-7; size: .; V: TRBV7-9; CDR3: CASSPGDEQYF; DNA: TGTGCCAGCAGTCCCGGAGACGAGCAGTACTTC
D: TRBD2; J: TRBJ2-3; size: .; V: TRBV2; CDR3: CASRGTSGTATDTQYF; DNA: TGTGCCAGCCGAGGGACTAGCGGGACGGCTACAGATACGCAGTATTTT
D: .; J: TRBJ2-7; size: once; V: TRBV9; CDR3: CASSVSGTHYEQYF; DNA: TGTGCCAGCAGCGTTTCCGGGACACACTACGAGCAGTACTTC
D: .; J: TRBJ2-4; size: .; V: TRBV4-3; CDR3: CASSLKGESIQYF; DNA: TGCGCCAGCAGCCTTAAGGGGGAGAGCATTCAGTACTTC
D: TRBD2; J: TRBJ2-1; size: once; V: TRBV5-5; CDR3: CASSSAGTSLEQFF; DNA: TGTGCCAGCAGCTCAGCCGGGACTAGCCTCGAGCAGTTCTTC
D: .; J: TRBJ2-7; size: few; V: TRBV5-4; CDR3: CASKSSYEQYF; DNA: TGTGCCAGCAAGAGCTCCTACGAGCAGTACTTC
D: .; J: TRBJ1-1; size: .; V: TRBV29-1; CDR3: CSVSYPDRNTEAFF; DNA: TGCAGCGTTTCCTACCCTGACAGGAACACTGAAGCTTTCTTT
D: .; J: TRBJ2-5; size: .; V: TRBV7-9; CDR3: CASTGQGAGSGRSGETQYF; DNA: TGTGCCAGCACCGGACAGGGGGCTGGTAGCGGGAGGTCAGGCGAGACCCAGTACTTC
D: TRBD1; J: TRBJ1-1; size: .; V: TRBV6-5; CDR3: CASINSGGWTEAFF; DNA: TGTGCCAGCATTAACTCAGGGGGCTGGACTGAAGCTTTCTTT
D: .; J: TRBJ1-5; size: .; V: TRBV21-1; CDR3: CASSKKEQGNQPQHF; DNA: TGTGCCAGCAGCAAAAAGGAACAGGGGAATCAGCCCCAGCATTTT
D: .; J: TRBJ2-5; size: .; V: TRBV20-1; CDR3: CSASPGQGGTQYF; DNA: TGCAGTGCTAGTCCTGGACAAGGCGGGACCCAGTACTTC
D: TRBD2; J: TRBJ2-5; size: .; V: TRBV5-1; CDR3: CASSLGGPAGGETQYF; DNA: TGCGCCAGCAGCTTGGGGGGACCAGCGGGAGGGGAGACCCAGTACTTC
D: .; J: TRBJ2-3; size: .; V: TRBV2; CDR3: CATRGWATDTQYF; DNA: TGTGCCACCCGGGGGTGGGCCACAGATACGCAGTATTTT